One and the same sample provided the 16 T cell receptor beta chains below, sequenced in a study of cytomegalovirus exposure and HLA in healthy donors. Sequencing was performed with immunoSEQ multiplex PCR; in TCRdb, only in-frame clones are kept and a portion is missing. The repertoire holds some 150,000 clones, with about 91% as singletons. Sample: PBMCs. Receptors originate from a man between 18 and 35 years old in good health and CMV-seropositive.

The rearrangement links TRBV10-2 to TRBJ2-7; 9 nucleotides match TRBD1. Germline V gene sequence: CDR1 WSHSY, CDR2 SAAADI. The CDR3 consists of 15 residues. With 0 bases clipped from V and 6 bases from J, the junction kept 6 bases outside the gene matches. The CDR3 DNA sequence: TGCGCCAGCAGTGAGTCTTCGGGACAGGGCTTCGAGCAGTACTTC. Encoded protein: CASSESSGQGFEQYF.

V and J are TRBV27 and TRBJ2-7; TRBD2 might be the D (5 bases). Germline-derived CDR1 and CDR2 are MNHEY and SMNVEV (reference sequence). With 3 bases removed from V and 3 bases from J, the gap between germline ends came to 9 bases. There are 13 residues in the CDR3. The CDR3 loop is CASSFSGNYEQYF. The CDR3 DNA reads TGTGCCAGCAGTTTCTCCGGGAACTACGAGCAGTACTTC.

As concerns this clone: Other DNA sequences in this sample translate to the same CDR3. The rearrangement uses TRBV11-3 and TRBJ2-2; the D gene is possibly TRBD1 (6 bases). Germline V gene sequence: CDR1 SGHNT, CDR2 YENEEA. Trimming removed 0 bases at V and 7 bases at J, with 6 bases between. This CDR3 has 13 residues. CDR3 loop: CASSLEGGGELFF. The CDR3 nucleotides are TGTGCCAGCAGCTTAGAAGGGGGCGGGGAGCTGTTTTTT.

The V gene is TRBV7-8, the J gene TRBJ1-5; D remains ambiguous. The CDR3 is 14 residues long. Germline V gene sequence: CDR1 SGHVS, CDR2 FQNEAQ. The V end lost 4 bases, the J end lost 1 base, and 8 bases lay between the germline ends. CDR3 loop: CASSSSESNQPQHF. The CDR3 DNA is TGTGCCAGCAGCTCTTCAGAAAGCAATCAGCCCCAGCATTTT.

The chain uses TRBV6-5 and TRBJ1-2; TRBD1 might be the D (5 bases). CDR1 and CDR2 from the germline V gene are MNHEY and SVGAGI. CDR3 length equals 13 residues. V was cut by 2 bases and J by 4 bases, with 8 bases left in between. This CDR3 is CASSYAGGYGYTF. DNA for the CDR3: TGTGCCAGCAGTTACGCCGGGGGCTATGGCTACACCTTC.

The chain links TRBV4-1 to TRBJ2-2; TRBD2 might be the D (6 bases). The length of the CDR3 is 14 residues. CDR1 is MGHRA and CDR2 is YSYEKL in the germline V gene. V lost 4 bases and J 1 base, leaving 7 bases between the germline ends. The chain's CDR3 is CASSRLENTGELFF. The CDR3 coding sequence is TGCGCCAGCAGCCGACTAGAGAACACCGGGGAGCTGTTTTTT.

J is TRBJ1-4 and V is TRBV7-6; a weak D match, TRBD1 (5 bases). Germline V CDR1 and CDR2: SGHVS, FNYEAQ. The CDR3 is 14 residues long. V was cut by 3 bases and J by 7 bases, with 12 bases left in between. The CDR3 coding sequence is TGTGCCAGCAGCTTTTGGGCAGGGTCTGAAAAACTGTTTTTT. It codes for CASSFWAGSEKLFF.

The chain links TRBV7-9 to TRBJ1-5; no clear D. The CDR3 runs to 14 residues. CDR1 is SEHNR and CDR2 is FQNEAQ in the germline V gene (reference sequence). With 3 bases removed from V and 0 bases from J, the gap between germline ends came to 6 bases. The CDR3 spells CASSFDISNQPQHF. In nucleotides, the CDR3 is TGTGCCAGCAGCTTTGACATTAGCAATCAGCCCCAGCATTTT.

This rearrangement joins TRBV6-6 to TRBJ1-5, with D maybe TRBD1 (6 bases). Looked up from germline, CDR1 is MNHNY and CDR2 is SVGAGI (reference sequence). This CDR3 contains 12 residues. V was shortened by 6 bases and J by 5 bases, with 8 bases between the two germline ends. This CDR3 is CASRAGDQPQHF. CDR3 sequence (DNA): TGTGCCAGCAGGGCAGGGGATCAGCCCCAGCATTTT.

This clone came up once. The V call is TRBV27, the J call TRBJ2-1; possibly TRBD2 for D (5 bases). The CDR3 is made up of 14 amino acids. In germline, CDR1 is MNHEY, CDR2 SMNVEV (reference sequence). Trimming left V 3 bases short and J 4 bases short, with 10 bases between. The CDR3 region is CASSFRRGYNEQFF. CDR3 nucleotides: TGTGCCAGCAGTTTCCGACGGGGTTACAATGAGCAGTTCTTC.

The J gene is TRBJ1-3, the V gene TRBV30, with a possible D match to TRBD1 (5 bases). Trimming left V 3 bases short and J 3 bases short, with 9 bases between. Germline V lookup: CDR1 GTSNPN, CDR2 SVGIG (reference sequence). CDR3 length: 13 amino acids. The CDR3 protein is CAWSGGVGNTIYF. DNA for the CDR3: TGTGCCTGGAGCGGGGGAGTTGGAAACACCATATATTTT. The full variable domain, with the rest looked up from reference TRBV30 and TRBJ1-3, is SQTIHQWPATLVQPVGSPLSLECTVEGTSNPNLYWYRQAAGRGLQLLFYSVGIGQISSEVPQNLSASRPQDRQFILSSKKLLLSDSGFYLCAWSGGVGNTIYFGEGSWLTVV.

The chain has TRBV27 and TRBJ2-2; tentative D call: TRBD1 (7 bases). Trimming shortened V by 8 bases and J by 9 bases, and 25 bases separated the two germline ends. CDR1 is MNHEY, CDR2 SMNVEV, per germline (reference sequence). The CDR3 consists of 16 residues. In nucleotides, the CDR3 is TGTGCCAGCGGGGGGCTATGGGACAGACGACCCCGGGAGCTGTTTTTT. Translation: CASGGLWDRRPRELFF.

The genes are TRBV28 and TRBJ1-2, with D possibly TRBD1 on 6 matching bases. Germline lookup yields CDR1 MDHEN and CDR2 SYDVKM. V was clipped by 6 bases and J by 4 bases, with 15 bases between them. The CDR3 runs 14 residues. The CDR3 coding sequence is TGTGCCAGCAGCCGCCCGGGACAAATCTATGGCTACACCTTC. Translating it yields CASSRPGQIYGYTF.

The genes are TRBV15 and TRBJ2-1; 13 nucleotides match TRBD2. This CDR3 region has 18 residues. The germline gives CDR1 LNHNV, CDR2 YYDKDF (reference sequence). V dropped 3 bases and J dropped 7; count of bases not matched to a gene: 12. The CDR3: CATSRRTSGSPDGNEQFF. The CDR3 DNA follows: TGTGCCACCAGCAGGCGGACTAGCGGGAGCCCTGACGGGAATGAGCAGTTCTTC. The full variable domain, in which reference TRBV15 and TRBJ2-1 provide the parts outside the CDR3, is DAMVIQNPRYQVTQFGKPVTLSCSQTLNHNVMYWYQQKSSQAPKLLFHYYDKDFNNEADTPDNFQSRRPNTSFCFLDIRSPGLGDTAMYLCATSRRTSGSPDGNEQFFGPGTRLTVL.

The CDR3 here is CASSLDPGTYNEQFF. For the CDR3, the DNA is TGTGCCAGCAGCTTAGACCCGGGTACCTACAATGAGCAGTTCTTC. The chain links TRBV7-8 to TRBJ2-1; no reliable D call. CDR1 and CDR2 (germline): SGHVS, FQNEAQ. V was cut by 1 base and J by 2 bases, with 9 bases left in between. The length of the CDR3 is 15 residues.

The chain is built from TRBV7-9 and TRBJ2-7; TRBD1 aligns across 12 bases. Germline values: CDR1 SEHNR, CDR2 FQNEAQ (reference sequence). CDR3 length: 15 amino acids. Trimming cost V 6 bases and J 7 bases; bases outside gene matches: 10. CDR3 DNA: TGTGCCAGCAGTTCGGGACAGGGGGCGCCTGGGGAGCAGTACTTC. Its translation: CASSSGQGAPGEQYF. The full variable domain, in which reference TRBV7-9 and TRBJ2-7 provide the parts outside the CDR3, is DTGVSQNPRHKITKRGQNVTFRCDPISEHNRLYWYRQTLGQGPEFLTYFQNEAQLEKSRLLSDRFSAERPKGSFSTLEIQRTEQGDSAMYLCASSSGQGAPGEQYFGPGTRLTVT.